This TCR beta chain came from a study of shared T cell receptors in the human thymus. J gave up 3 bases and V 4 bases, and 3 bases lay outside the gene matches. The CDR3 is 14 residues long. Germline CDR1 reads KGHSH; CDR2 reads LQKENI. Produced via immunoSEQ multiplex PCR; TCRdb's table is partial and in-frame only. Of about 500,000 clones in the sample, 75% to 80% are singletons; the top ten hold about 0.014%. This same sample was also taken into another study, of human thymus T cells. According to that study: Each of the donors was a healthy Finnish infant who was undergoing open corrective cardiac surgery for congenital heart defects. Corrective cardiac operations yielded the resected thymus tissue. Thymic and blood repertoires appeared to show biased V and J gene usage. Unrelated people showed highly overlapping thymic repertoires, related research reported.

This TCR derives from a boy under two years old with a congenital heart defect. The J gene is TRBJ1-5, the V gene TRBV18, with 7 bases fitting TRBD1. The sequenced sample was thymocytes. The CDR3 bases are TGTGCCAGCTCACTCGGGACAGACAATCAGCCCCAGCATTTT. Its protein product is CASSLGTDNQPQHF.